Shown below are 7 T cell receptor beta chains from a single sample sequenced in a study of CD4 T cells in relation to SARS-CoV-2 and coronaviruses. Sequenced by immunoSEQ multiplex PCR; TCRdb stores in-frame clones only, minus some. The profile covers 10,000 to 13,000 clones, with about 87% appearing a single time and about 2% taken by the ten largest. Input material: naive CD4+ T cells from PBMCs. As for subset: naive CD4+ T cells isolated by negative enrichment. All receptors derive from an adult with COVID-19.

V is TRBV10-3 and J is TRBJ1-1; a weak D match, TRBD1 (5 bases). From germline, CDR1 is ENHRY and CDR2 SYGVKD. The CDR3 sequence is 15 residues long. Trimming pared 4 bases from V and 1 base from J, leaving 13 bases between. This CDR3 is CAISGPTAKNTEAFF. CDR3 bases: TGTGCCATCAGTGGGCCGACAGCGAAGAACACTGAAGCTTTCTTT.

The V call is TRBV24-1, the J call TRBJ1-5, with 7 positions matching TRBD1. The V gene end was trimmed by 3 bases and the J gene end by 4 bases; junction bases not matched to a gene: 5. The CDR3 consists of 15 residues. Looked up from germline, CDR1 is KGHDR and CDR2 is SFDVKD. CDR3 nucleotides: TGTGCCACCAGTGATAGGACAGGAGGGAATCAGCCCCAGCATTTT. Residues: CATSDRTGGNQPQHF.

CDR3 region: CATKVTGLGIEQYF. CDR3 bases: TGTGCCACCAAGGTAACAGGCCTGGGAATCGAGCAGTACTTC. The chain couples TRBV6-5 to TRBJ2-7, with D possibly TRBD1 on 5 matching bases. The CDR3 consists of 14 residues. CDR1 MNHEY and CDR2 SVGAGI come from the germline V gene. V lost 10 bases, J lost 6 bases, and 22 bases lay in between.

The J gene is TRBJ1-2, the V gene TRBV11-2; no definite D call. V was cut by 7 bases and J by 7 bases, with 13 bases left in between. The CDR3 contains 12 residues. Germline V gives CDR1 SGHAT, CDR2 FQNNGV. The CDR3 here is CASTNAAAGYTF. CDR3 bases: TGTGCCAGCACTAATGCGGCCGCTGGCTACACCTTC.

This chain's CDR3 is CASSLGGAPTQYF. CDR3 coding DNA: TGTGCCAGCAGCTTAGGGGGGGCTCCTACGCAGTATTTT. The V call is TRBV7-2, the J call TRBJ2-3; TRBD1 or TRBD2 may be the D gene (6 bases each). The ends were cut back, 1 base at V and 8 bases at J, with 10 bases in the middle. The CDR3 has 13 residues. From germline, CDR1 is SGHTA and CDR2 FQGNSA. The full variable domain, rest sourced from reference TRBV7-2 and TRBJ2-3, is GAGVSQSPSNKVTEKGKDVELRCDPISGHTALYWYRQSLGQGLEFLIYFQGNSAPDKSGLPSDRFSAERTGGSVSTLTIQRTQQEDSAVYLCASSLGGAPTQYFGPGTRLTVL.

This clone was recorded only once. The V gene is TRBV28, the J gene TRBJ1-2, with 7 bases matching TRBD1. V lost 2 bases to trimming and J lost 8 bases; unmatched junction nucleotides: 5. Germline V gives CDR1 MDHEN, CDR2 SYDVKM. The CDR3 is 13 amino acids. In DNA form, the CDR3 reads TGTGCCAGCAGTTTAAGGGGGCAAAAGGGCTACACCTTC. This translates into CASSLRGQKGYTF.

This chain connects TRBV7-2 to TRBJ1-1; D not certain. V dropped 2 bases and J dropped 0 bases, with 7 bases sitting between them. Germline V gives CDR1 SGHTA, CDR2 FQGNSA. The CDR3 has 14 amino acids. The CDR3 bases are TGTGCCAGCAGCTTATCATCGTTGAACACTGAAGCTTTCTTT. Translation gives CASSLSSLNTEAFF.